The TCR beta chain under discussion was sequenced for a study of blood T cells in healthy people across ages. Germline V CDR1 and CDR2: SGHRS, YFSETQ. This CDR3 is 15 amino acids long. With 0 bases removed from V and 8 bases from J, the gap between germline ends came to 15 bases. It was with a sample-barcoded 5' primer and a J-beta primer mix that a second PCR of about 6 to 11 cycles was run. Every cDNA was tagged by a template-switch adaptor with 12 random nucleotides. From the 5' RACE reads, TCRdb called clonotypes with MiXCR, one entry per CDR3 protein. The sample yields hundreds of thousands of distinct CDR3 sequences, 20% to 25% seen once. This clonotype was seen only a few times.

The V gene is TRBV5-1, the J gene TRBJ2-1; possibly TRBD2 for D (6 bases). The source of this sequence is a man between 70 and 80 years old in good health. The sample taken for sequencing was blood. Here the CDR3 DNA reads TGCGCCAGCAGCTTGGCGGACTATTGGGACGATGAGCAGTTCTTC. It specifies CASSLADYWDDEQFF.